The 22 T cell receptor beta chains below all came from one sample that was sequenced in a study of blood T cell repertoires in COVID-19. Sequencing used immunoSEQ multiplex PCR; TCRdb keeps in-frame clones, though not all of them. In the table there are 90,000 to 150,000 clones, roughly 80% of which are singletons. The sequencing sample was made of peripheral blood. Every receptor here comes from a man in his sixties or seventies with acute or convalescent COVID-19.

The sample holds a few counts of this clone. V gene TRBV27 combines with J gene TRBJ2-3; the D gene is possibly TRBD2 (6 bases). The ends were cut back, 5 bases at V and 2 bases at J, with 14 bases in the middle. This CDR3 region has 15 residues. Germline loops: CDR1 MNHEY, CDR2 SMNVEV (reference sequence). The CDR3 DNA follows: TGTGCCAGCAGTCCCCTCGGGGGAAACACAGATACGCAGTATTTT. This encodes CASSPLGGNTDTQYF.

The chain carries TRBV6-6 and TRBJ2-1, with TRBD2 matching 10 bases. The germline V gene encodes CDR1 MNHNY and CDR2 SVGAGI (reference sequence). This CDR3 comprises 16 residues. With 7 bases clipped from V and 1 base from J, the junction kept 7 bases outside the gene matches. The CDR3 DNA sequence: TGTGCCAGCAACTCTCGGACTAGCGGATCCTACAATGAGCAGTTCTTC. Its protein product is CASNSRTSGSYNEQFF.

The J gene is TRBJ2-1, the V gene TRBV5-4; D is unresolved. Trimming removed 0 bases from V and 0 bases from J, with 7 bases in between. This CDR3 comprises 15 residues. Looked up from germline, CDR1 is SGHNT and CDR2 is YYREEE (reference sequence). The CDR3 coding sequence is TGTGCCAGCAGCTTGGCCACCAGCTCCTACAATGAGCAGTTCTTC. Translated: CASSLATSSYNEQFF. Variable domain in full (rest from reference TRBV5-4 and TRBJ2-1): ETGVTQSPTHLIKTRGQQVTLRCSSQSGHNTVSWYQQALGQGPQFIFQYYREEENGRGNFPPRFSGLQFPNYSSELNVNALELDDSALYLCASSLATSSYNEQFFGPGTRLTVL.

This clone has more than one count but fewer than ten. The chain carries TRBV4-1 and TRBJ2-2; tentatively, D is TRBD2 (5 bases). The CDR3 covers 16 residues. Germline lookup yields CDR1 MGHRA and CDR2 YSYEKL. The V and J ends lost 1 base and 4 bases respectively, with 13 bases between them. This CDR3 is CASSQGARSGTGELFF. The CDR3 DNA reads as TGCGCCAGCAGCCAAGGGGCCCGGAGCGGCACCGGGGAGCTGTTTTTT.

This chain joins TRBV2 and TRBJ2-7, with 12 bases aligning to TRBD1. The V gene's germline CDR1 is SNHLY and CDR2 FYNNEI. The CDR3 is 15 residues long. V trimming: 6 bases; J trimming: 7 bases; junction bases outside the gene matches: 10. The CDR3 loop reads CASRQPGQGAGEQYF. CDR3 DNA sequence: TGTGCCAGCAGACAGCCGGGACAGGGGGCCGGGGAGCAGTACTTC.

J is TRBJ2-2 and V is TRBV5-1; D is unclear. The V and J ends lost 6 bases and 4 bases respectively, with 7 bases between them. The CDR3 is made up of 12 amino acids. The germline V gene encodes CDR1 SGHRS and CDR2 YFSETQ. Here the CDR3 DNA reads TGCGCCAGCACCCGAGGCACCGGGGAGCTGTTTTTT. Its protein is CASTRGTGELFF.

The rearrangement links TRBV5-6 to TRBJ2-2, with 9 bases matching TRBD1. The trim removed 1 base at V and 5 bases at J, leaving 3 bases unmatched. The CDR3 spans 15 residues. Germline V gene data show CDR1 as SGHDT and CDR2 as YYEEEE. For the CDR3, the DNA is TGTGCCAGCAGCTTGTGGGACAGGGTAACCGGGGAGCTGTTTTTT. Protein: CASSLWDRVTGELFF.

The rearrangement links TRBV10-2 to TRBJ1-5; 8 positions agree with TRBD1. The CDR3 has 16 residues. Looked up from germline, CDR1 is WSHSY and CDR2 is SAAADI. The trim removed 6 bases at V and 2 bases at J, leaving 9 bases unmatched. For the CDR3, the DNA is TGCGCCAGCAGGGACCGCGGACAGGGAGGCAATCAGCCCCAGCATTTT. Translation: CASRDRGQGGNQPQHF.

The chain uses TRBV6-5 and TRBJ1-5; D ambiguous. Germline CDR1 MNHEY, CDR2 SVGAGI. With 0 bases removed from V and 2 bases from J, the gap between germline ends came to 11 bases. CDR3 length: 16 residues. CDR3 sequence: CASSYSLGGGNQPQHF. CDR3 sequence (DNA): TGTGCCAGCAGTTACTCCCTGGGAGGTGGCAATCAGCCCCAGCATTTT.

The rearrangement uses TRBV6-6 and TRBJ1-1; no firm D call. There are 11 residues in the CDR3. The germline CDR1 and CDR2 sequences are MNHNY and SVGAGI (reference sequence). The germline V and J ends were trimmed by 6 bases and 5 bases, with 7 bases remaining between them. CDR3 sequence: CASSRPTEAFF. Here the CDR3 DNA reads TGTGCCAGCAGCAGGCCAACTGAAGCTTTCTTT.

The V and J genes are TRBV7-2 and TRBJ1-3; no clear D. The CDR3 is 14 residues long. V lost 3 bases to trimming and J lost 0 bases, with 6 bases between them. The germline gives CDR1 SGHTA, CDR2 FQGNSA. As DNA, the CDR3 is TGTGCCAGCAGCTTTACTAGCTCTGGAAACACCATATATTTT. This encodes CASSFTSSGNTIYF.

CDR3 nucleotides: TGCGCCAGCAGCTTGAAGGGACTAGCGGTCCTAGCCAAAAACATTCAGTACTTC. Translated, it gives CASSLKGLAVLAKNIQYF. This chain joins TRBV5-1 and TRBJ2-4; the match to TRBD2 covers 11 bases. Losses at the gene ends were 1 base for V and 0 bases for J; bases not matched to a gene: 6. CDR1 is SGHRS and CDR2 is YFSETQ in the germline V gene. This CDR3 region has 18 residues.

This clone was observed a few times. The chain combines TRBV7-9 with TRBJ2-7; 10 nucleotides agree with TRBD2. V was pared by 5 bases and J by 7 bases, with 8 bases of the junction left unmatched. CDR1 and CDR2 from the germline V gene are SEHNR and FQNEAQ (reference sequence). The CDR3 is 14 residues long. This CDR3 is CASSTLAGAEEQYF. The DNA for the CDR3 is TGTGCCAGCAGCACCCTAGCGGGGGCGGAGGAGCAGTACTTC.

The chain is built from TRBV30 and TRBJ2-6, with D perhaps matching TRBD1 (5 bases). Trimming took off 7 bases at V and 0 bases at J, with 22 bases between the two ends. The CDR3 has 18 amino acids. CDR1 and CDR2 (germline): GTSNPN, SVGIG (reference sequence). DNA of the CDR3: TGTGCCTCCCGGAAGGGGCCGGACCCCCTCTCTGGGGCCAACGTCCTGACTTTC. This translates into CASRKGPDPLSGANVLTF.

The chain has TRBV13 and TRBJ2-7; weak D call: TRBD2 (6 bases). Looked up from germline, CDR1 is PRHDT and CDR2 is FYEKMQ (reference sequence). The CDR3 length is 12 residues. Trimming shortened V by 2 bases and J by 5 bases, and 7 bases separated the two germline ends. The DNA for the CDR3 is TGTGCCAGCAGCTTATGGGGGGACGAGCAGTACTTC. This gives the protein CASSLWGDEQYF.

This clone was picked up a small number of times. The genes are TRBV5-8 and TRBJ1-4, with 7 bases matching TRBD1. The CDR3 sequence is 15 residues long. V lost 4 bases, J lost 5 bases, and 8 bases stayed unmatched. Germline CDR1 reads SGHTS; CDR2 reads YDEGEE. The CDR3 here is CASSRRDSLNEKLFF. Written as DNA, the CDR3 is TGTGCCAGCAGCCGACGGGACAGTTTAAATGAAAAACTGTTTTTT.

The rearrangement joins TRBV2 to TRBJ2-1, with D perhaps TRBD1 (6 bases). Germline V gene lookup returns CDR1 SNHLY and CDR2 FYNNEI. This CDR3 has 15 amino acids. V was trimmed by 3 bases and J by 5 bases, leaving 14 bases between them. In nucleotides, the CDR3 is TGTGCCAGCAGTGAGCAACTTCAGGGGAACAATGAGCAGTTCTTC. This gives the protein CASSEQLQGNNEQFF.

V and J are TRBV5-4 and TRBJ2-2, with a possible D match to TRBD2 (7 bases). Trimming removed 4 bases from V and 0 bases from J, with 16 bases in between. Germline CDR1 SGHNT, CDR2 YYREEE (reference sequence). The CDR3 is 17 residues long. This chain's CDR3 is CASSPSGGAANTGELFF. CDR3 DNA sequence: TGTGCCAGCAGCCCGTCTGGGGGGGCGGCGAACACCGGGGAGCTGTTTTTT.

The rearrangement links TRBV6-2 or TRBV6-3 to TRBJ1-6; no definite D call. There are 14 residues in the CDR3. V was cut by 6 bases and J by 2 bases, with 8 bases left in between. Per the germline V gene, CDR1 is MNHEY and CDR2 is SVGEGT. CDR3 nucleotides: TGTGCCAGCAGCAAGGGAGCCTATAATTCACCCCTCCACTTT. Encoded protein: CASSKGAYNSPLHF.

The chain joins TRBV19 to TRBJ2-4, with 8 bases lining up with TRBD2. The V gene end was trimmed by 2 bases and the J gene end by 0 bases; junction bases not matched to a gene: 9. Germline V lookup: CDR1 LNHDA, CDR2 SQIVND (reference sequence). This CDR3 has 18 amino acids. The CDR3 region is CASSILREALGAKNIQYF. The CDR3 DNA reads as TGTGCCAGTAGTATATTGCGGGAGGCCCTAGGAGCCAAAAACATTCAGTACTTC. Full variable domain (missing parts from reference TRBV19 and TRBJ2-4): DGGITQSPKYLFRKEGQNVTLSCEQNLNHDAMYWYRQDPGQGLRLIYYSQIVNDFQKGDIAEGYSVSREKKESFPLTVTSAQKNPTAFYLCASSILREALGAKNIQYFGAGTRLSVL.

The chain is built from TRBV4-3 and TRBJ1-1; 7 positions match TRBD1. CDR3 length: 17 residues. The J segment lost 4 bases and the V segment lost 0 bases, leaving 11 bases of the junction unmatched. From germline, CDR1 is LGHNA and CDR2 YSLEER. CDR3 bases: TGCGCCAGCAGCCAAGACCCCGAGGGGGCCGGCCGCACTGAAGCTTTCTTT. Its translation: CASSQDPEGAGRTEAFF.

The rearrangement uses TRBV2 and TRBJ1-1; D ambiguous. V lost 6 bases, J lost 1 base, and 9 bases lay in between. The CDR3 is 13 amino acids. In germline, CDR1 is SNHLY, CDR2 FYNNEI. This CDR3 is CASSLNTNTEAFF. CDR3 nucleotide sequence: TGTGCCAGCAGCCTTAACACGAACACTGAAGCTTTCTTT.